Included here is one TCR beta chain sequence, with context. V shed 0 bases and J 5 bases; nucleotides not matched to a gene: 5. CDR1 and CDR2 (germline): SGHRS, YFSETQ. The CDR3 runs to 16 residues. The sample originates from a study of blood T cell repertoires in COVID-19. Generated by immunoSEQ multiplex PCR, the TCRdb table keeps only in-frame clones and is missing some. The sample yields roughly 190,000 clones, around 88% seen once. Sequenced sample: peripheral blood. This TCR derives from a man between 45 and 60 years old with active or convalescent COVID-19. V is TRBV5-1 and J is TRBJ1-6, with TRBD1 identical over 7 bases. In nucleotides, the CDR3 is TGCGCCAGCAGCTTGGTTAGTCAGGGGGATAATTCACCCCTCCACTTT. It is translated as CASSLVSQGDNSPLHF.